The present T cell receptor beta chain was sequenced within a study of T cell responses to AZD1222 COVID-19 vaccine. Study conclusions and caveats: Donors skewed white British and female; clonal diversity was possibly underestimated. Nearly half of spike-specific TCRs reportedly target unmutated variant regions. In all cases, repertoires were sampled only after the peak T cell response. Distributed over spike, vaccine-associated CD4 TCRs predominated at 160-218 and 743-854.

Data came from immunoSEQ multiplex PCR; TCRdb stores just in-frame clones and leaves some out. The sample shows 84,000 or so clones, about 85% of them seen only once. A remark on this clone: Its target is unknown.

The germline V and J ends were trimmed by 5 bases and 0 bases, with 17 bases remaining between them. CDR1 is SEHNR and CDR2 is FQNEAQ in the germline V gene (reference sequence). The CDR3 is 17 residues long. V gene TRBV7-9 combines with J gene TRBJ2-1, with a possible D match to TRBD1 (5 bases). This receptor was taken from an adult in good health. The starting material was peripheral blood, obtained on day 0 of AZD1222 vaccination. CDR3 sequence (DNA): TGTGCCAGCAGCCCCCCAGGCACAGGTGACTCCTACAATGAGCAGTTCTTC. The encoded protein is CASSPPGTGDSYNEQFF. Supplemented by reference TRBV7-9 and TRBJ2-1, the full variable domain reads DTGVSQNPRHKITKRGQNVTFRCDPISEHNRLYWYRQTLGQGPEFLTYFQNEAQLEKSRLLSDRFSAERPKGSFSTLEIQRTEQGDSAMYLCASSPPGTGDSYNEQFFGPGTRLTVL.